These 23 T cell receptor beta chains share one sample of origin, sequenced in a study of blood T cell repertoires in COVID-19. Generated by immunoSEQ multiplex PCR, the TCRdb table keeps only in-frame clones and is missing some. Of 270,000 or so clones in the sample, roughly 91% were seen once. Sequencing was carried out using peripheral blood. The receptors were sampled from a man in his forties with acute or convalescent COVID-19.

The chain recombines TRBV15 with TRBJ1-4; TRBD1 matches at 9 bases. The CDR3 is made up of 17 amino acids. Germline CDR1 is LNHNV and CDR2 is YYDKDF (reference sequence). V shed 3 bases, J shed 4 bases, and the junction held 9 bases outside the gene matches. CDR3 nucleotides: TGTGCCACCAGCAGCGAACAGGGGGCGCGAGATAATGAAAAACTGTTTTTT. Protein product: CATSSEQGARDNEKLFF.

The chain combines TRBV6-6 with TRBJ1-2; D is perhaps TRBD1 (5 bases). Trimming took off 5 bases at V and 8 bases at J, with 12 bases between the two ends. Germline values: CDR1 MNHNY, CDR2 SVGAGI (reference sequence). This CDR3 comprises 12 residues. CDR3 amino acids: CASSLQGKGYTF. The DNA of the CDR3 is TGTGCCAGCAGTCTTCAGGGTAAGGGCTACACCTTC.

CDR3 residues: CASNMLSRTYGYTF. DNA for the CDR3: TGTGCCAGCAACATGTTGTCCCGTACCTATGGCTACACCTTC. This chain uses TRBV21-1 with TRBJ1-2; the tabulated D call, TRBD1, remains unverified against the DNA. TRBV21-1 corresponds to a pseudogene. The CDR3 totals 14 residues.

The chain uses TRBV27 and TRBJ2-1; the match to TRBD2 covers 7 bases. From germline, CDR1 is MNHEY and CDR2 SMNVEV (reference sequence). With V trimmed by 4 bases and J by 6 bases, 6 bases remained unmatched. This CDR3 has 14 amino acids. DNA for the CDR3: TGTGCCAGCAGTTCTAGGACTAGTGTCAATGAGCAGTTCTTC. Its protein is CASSSRTSVNEQFF.

This clone was observed a few times. This sequence joins TRBV5-1 and TRBJ1-2, with 10 bases aligning to TRBD1. This CDR3 is 15 amino acids long. Losses at the gene ends were 3 bases for V and 1 base for J; bases not matched to a gene: 3. Germline V gene sequence: CDR1 SGHRS, CDR2 YFSETQ. CDR3 DNA sequence: TGCGCCAGCAGCTCGACAGGGGGCAATAACTATGGCTACACCTTC. Encoded protein: CASSSTGGNNYGYTF.

The chain combines TRBV7-3 with TRBJ1-6; 8 bases are shared with TRBD1. CDR1 is SGHTA and CDR2 is FQGTGA in the germline V gene. This CDR3 comprises 16 residues. Trimming took 2 bases from V and 10 from J; bases not matched to a gene: 10. CDR3 sequence reads: CASSLFPTGDGSPLHF. Written as DNA, the CDR3 is TGTGCCAGCAGCTTATTCCCGACAGGGGATGGATCACCCCTCCACTTT.

J is TRBJ2-1 and V is TRBV5-1, with TRBD1 identical over 10 bases. Germline CDR1 and CDR2: SGHRS and YFSETQ. The CDR3 runs to 16 residues. V gave up 1 base and J gave up 7 bases; unmatched junction bases: 8. CDR3 region: CASSLPRTGGVNEQFF. CDR3 coding DNA: TGCGCCAGCAGCTTGCCCAGGACAGGGGGGGTAAATGAGCAGTTCTTC.

The chain joins TRBV19 to TRBJ2-3; TRBD2 matches 8 bases. CDR1 and CDR2 (germline): LNHDA, SQIVND (reference sequence). The CDR3 has 14 amino acids. Trimming cost V 5 bases and J 4 bases; bases outside gene matches: 5. The CDR3, as DNA: TGTGCCAGTAGTGTCGGGGGGGTGGCAGATACGCAGTATTTT. Translating it yields CASSVGGVADTQYF. Full variable domain (remainder filled in from reference TRBV19 and TRBJ2-3): DGGITQSPKYLFRKEGQNVTLSCEQNLNHDAMYWYRQDPGQGLRLIYYSQIVNDFQKGDIAEGYSVSREKKESFPLTVTSAQKNPTAFYLCASSVGGVADTQYFGPGTRLTVL.

This chain joins TRBV5-1 and TRBJ1-3; no clear D gene. In germline, CDR1 is SGHRS, CDR2 YFSETQ. This CDR3 spans 15 amino acids. V lost 0 bases to trimming and J lost 9 bases, with 16 bases between them. CDR3 in DNA: TGCGCCAGCAGCTTGGCACCTACCAGCGGGTCCACCATATATTTT. This translates into CASSLAPTSGSTIYF.

This clone appeared a single time. The chain uses TRBV5-1 and TRBJ1-2, with D maybe TRBD1 (5 bases). Between the trimmed V and J ends, which lost 3 bases and 7 bases, there was a span of 13 bases. The germline V gene encodes CDR1 SGHRS and CDR2 YFSETQ. This CDR3 region has 13 residues. In nucleotides, the CDR3 is TGCGCCAGCAGCTCGGGGGAGGGTGCTGGCTACACCTTC. Protein sequence: CASSSGEGAGYTF.

CDR3 in amino acids: CASRGQENSPLHF. The DNA of the CDR3 is TGCGCCAGCAGAGGACAGGAAAATTCACCCCTCCACTTT. This rearrangement joins TRBV10-1 to TRBJ1-6; 7 nucleotides agree with TRBD1. The CDR3 sequence is 13 residues long. Germline V gene lookup returns CDR1 WNHNN and CDR2 SYGVQD (reference sequence). With 6 bases clipped from V and 7 bases from J, the junction kept 3 bases outside the gene matches.

The rearrangement uses TRBV6-5 and TRBJ2-7; possibly TRBD2 for D (6 bases). This CDR3 region has 14 residues. From germline, CDR1 is MNHEY and CDR2 SVGAGI. Trimming took off 7 bases at V and 2 bases at J, with 15 bases between the two ends. CDR3 in DNA: TGTGCCAGCACCCGGGACTTGAAAACCTACGAGCAGTACTTC. Its protein is CASTRDLKTYEQYF.

This clone occurred a few times. This rearrangement joins TRBV5-1 to TRBJ1-1, with 8 bases aligning to TRBD1. V lost 2 bases to trimming and J lost 0 bases; unmatched junction nucleotides: 3. Germline CDR1 and CDR2: SGHRS and YFSETQ. This CDR3 has 15 residues. CDR3 region: CASSFQGAMNTEAFF. CDR3 nucleotide sequence: TGCGCCAGCAGCTTCCAGGGGGCGATGAACACTGAAGCTTTCTTT.

This clone was observed a single time. The chain employs TRBV2 and TRBJ1-2; 7 bases align to TRBD1. After removal of 6 bases from V and 4 bases from J, the junction contained 8 bases not matched to a gene. This CDR3 region has 14 residues. Germline V gene sequence: CDR1 SNHLY, CDR2 FYNNEI. CDR3 region: CASRNSDRSYGYTF. The CDR3 nucleotides are TGTGCCAGCAGGAATTCGGACAGGAGCTATGGCTACACCTTC.

This rearrangement joins TRBV5-4 to TRBJ2-2; the match to TRBD2 covers 7 bases. With 6 bases clipped from V and 5 bases from J, the junction kept 10 bases outside the gene matches. The CDR3 has 15 amino acids. Germline CDR1 reads SGHNT; CDR2 reads YYREEE (reference sequence). In nucleotides, the CDR3 is TGTGCCAGCACCCCCCTGGGGGGGGGAACCGGGGAGCTGTTTTTT. The encoded protein is CASTPLGGGTGELFF.

The V call is TRBV29-1, the J call TRBJ1-2, with a possible D match to TRBD1 (6 bases). The CDR3 is 14 amino acids. Germline V gives CDR1 SQVTM, CDR2 ANQGSEA. Trimming stripped 1 base from V and 4 bases from J, with 13 bases between. The CDR3 loop is CSVEGGTGPYGYTF. CDR3 coding DNA: TGCAGCGTTGAAGGCGGAACAGGGCCCTATGGCTACACCTTC.

The chain joins TRBV6-5 to TRBJ1-5, with TRBD1 as a possible D gene (6 bases). Trimming stripped 4 bases from V and 7 bases from J, with 14 bases between. CDR1 and CDR2 from the germline V gene are MNHEY and SVGAGI. The CDR3 contains 14 residues. CDR3 sequence reads: CASSSQGRDQPQHF. Written as DNA, the CDR3 is TGTGCCAGCAGTTCACAGGGTAGGGACCAGCCCCAGCATTTT.

The CDR3 here is CASSQESGGGYSPLHF. Here the CDR3 DNA reads TGTGCCAGCAGCCAAGAATCCGGGGGGGGGTATTCACCCCTCCACTTT. This sequence joins TRBV3-1 (or the pseudogene TRBV3-2) and TRBJ1-6; TRBD1 might be the D (5 bases). The V end was cut by 0 bases, the J end by 8 bases, with 14 bases between. The V gene's germline CDR1 is LGHDT and CDR2 YNNKEL (reference sequence). This CDR3 contains 16 residues.

The genes are TRBV9 and TRBJ1-1; 8 nucleotides agree with TRBD1. CDR1 SGDLS and CDR2 YYNGEE come from the germline V gene. The CDR3 is 16 amino acids. Trimming at V came to 3 bases and at J to 2 bases, leaving 9 bases not matched to a gene. The CDR3 coding sequence is TGTGCCAGCAGCGGAAGCCCAGGGGGCCCCAACACTGAAGCTTTCTTT. It is translated as CASSGSPGGPNTEAFF.

As concerns this clone: One end of the junction does not line up with germline, which may come from a read error. V and J are TRBV2 and TRBJ2-1; D is possibly TRBD2 (5 bases). Germline values: CDR1 SNHLY, CDR2 FYNNEI. This CDR3 is built from 12 residues. The CDR3 sequence: CASRPDYDEQFF. For the CDR3, the DNA is TGTGCCAGCAGACCCGACTACGATGAGCAGTTCTTC.

This rearrangement joins TRBV24-1 to TRBJ1-2; D not resolved. V dropped 5 bases and J dropped 5 bases, with 14 bases sitting between them. Germline CDR1 reads KGHDR; CDR2 reads SFDVKD. The CDR3 spans 14 residues. The CDR3 spells CATSGSSPFYGYTF. The DNA for the CDR3 is TGTGCCACCAGTGGAAGCTCCCCGTTTTATGGCTACACCTTC.

This chain links TRBV6-5 with TRBJ1-5; no clear D. The CDR3 sequence is 13 residues long. Per the germline V gene, CDR1 is MNHEY and CDR2 is SVGAGI. V lost 2 bases and J 3 bases, leaving 5 bases between the germline ends. CDR3 loop: CASSYDTNQPQHF. DNA of the CDR3: TGTGCCAGCAGTTACGACACCAATCAGCCCCAGCATTTT.

The rearrangement uses TRBV6-2 or TRBV6-3 and TRBJ1-1; 10 bases align to TRBD1. CDR1 and CDR2 from the germline V gene are MNHEY and SVGEGT. This CDR3 has 18 amino acids. The J segment lost 0 bases and the V segment lost 6 bases, leaving 13 bases of the junction unmatched. CDR3 sequence reads: CASSPSPGQGSMNTEAFF. The CDR3 nucleotides read TGTGCCAGCAGCCCTAGCCCGGGACAGGGGAGTATGAACACTGAAGCTTTCTTT.